One sample yielded the 21 T cell receptor beta chains listed below, sequenced in a study of cytomegalovirus exposure and HLA in healthy donors. PCR was performed using 60 Vbeta and 13 Jbeta primers. Libraries were prepared by immunoSEQ multiplex PCR; TCRdb keeps only in-frame clonotypes and omits some of them. The repertoire holds roughly 100,000 clones, with about four fifths as singletons. Input material: PBMCs. The receptors stem from a man aged 30 to 39 in good health and CMV-seronegative.

The gene calls are TRBV15 and TRBJ2-5; possibly TRBD1 for D (6 bases). V was clipped by 5 bases and J by 4 bases, with 14 bases between them. The germline CDR1 and CDR2 sequences are LNHNV and YYDKDF (reference sequence). The CDR3 is 14 amino acids. The CDR3 DNA sequence: TGTGCCACCAGCGTCCGGACAGCGCGAGAGACCCAGTACTTC. This translates into CATSVRTARETQYF.

This chain uses TRBV6-1 with TRBJ1-1, with TRBD1 matching over 7 bases. Germline V gene lookup returns CDR1 MNHNS and CDR2 SASEGT. This CDR3 is built from 15 residues. V was pared by 0 bases and J by 6 bases, with 7 bases of the junction left unmatched. The CDR3 sequence is CASSEATTGRPEAFF. The CDR3, as DNA: TGTGCCAGCAGTGAAGCGACGACAGGGCGGCCTGAAGCTTTCTTT.

The genes are TRBV28 and TRBJ2-1; 7 bases match TRBD2. The CDR3 covers 13 residues. Trimming cost V 8 bases and J 4 bases; bases outside gene matches: 5. Germline CDR1 is MDHEN and CDR2 is SYDVKM. The chain's CDR3 is CASLAGVYNEQFF. In DNA, the CDR3 is TGTGCCAGCCTGGCGGGGGTGTACAATGAGCAGTTCTTC.

The chain carries TRBV7-7 and TRBJ2-5, with D uncertain. V gave up 6 bases and J gave up 1 base, with 15 bases separating them. The germline V gene encodes CDR1 SSHAT and CDR2 FNYEAQ (reference sequence). The CDR3 has 15 residues. CDR3 sequence: CASRPLGTPQETQYF. In DNA, the CDR3 is TGTGCCAGCAGACCCCTGGGCACCCCCCAAGAGACCCAGTACTTC.

This chain connects TRBV4-3 to TRBJ1-2; TRBD1 might be the D (6 bases). The germline gives CDR1 LGHNA, CDR2 YSLEER. V was cut by 1 base and J by 5 bases, with 11 bases left in between. This CDR3 comprises 14 residues. CDR3 region: CASSQVLGQYGYTF. CDR3 DNA: TGCGCCAGCAGCCAAGTACTCGGACAGTATGGCTACACCTTC.

This sequence joins TRBV7-8 and TRBJ2-7; tentatively, D is TRBD1 (6 bases). The CDR3 is 15 amino acids. Trimming stripped 5 bases from V and 6 bases from J, with 20 bases between. Germline V gene sequence: CDR1 SGHVS, CDR2 FQNEAQ. The CDR3 loop is CASSLSHVGASEQYF. The CDR3, as DNA: TGTGCCAGCAGCCTCAGCCACGTGGGGGCATCCGAGCAGTACTTC.

CDR3 protein: CASSPQRNYGYTF. For the CDR3, the DNA is TGTGCCAGCTCACCACAGAGAAACTATGGCTACACCTTC. This sequence joins TRBV18 and TRBJ1-2, with D uncertain. The CDR3 length is 13 residues. Germline CDR1 and CDR2: KGHSH and LQKENI. The V gene lost 1 base and the J gene lost 2 bases, with 5 bases spanning the gap.

The V gene is TRBV27, the J gene TRBJ2-7; D is undetermined. The ends were cut back, 4 bases at V and 4 bases at J, with 11 bases in the middle. CDR1 and CDR2 (germline): MNHEY, SMNVEV (reference sequence). There are 13 residues in the CDR3. CDR3 nucleotide sequence: TGTGCCAGCAGTTCACGACTGTTTTACGAGCAGTACTTC. Translation gives CASSSRLFYEQYF.

V and J are TRBV5-4 and TRBJ2-3; 7 bases fit TRBD2. Germline assignment: CDR1 SGHNT and CDR2 YYREEE (reference sequence). After removal of 7 bases from V and 3 bases from J, the junction contained 8 bases not matched to a gene. CDR3 length equals 14 residues. CDR3 protein: CASAKTAGTDTQYF. The CDR3 region has the DNA TGTGCCAGCGCCAAGACAGCGGGAACAGATACGCAGTATTTT.

V is TRBV5-6 and J is TRBJ2-3; 7 nucleotides align to TRBD1. This CDR3 is built from 13 residues. Germline V gene data show CDR1 as SGHDT and CDR2 as YYEEEE. V shed 4 bases, J shed 9 bases, and the junction held 8 bases outside the gene matches. CDR3 protein: CASSRDSSGTQYF. DNA for the CDR3: TGTGCCAGCAGCCGGGACAGCTCAGGAACGCAGTATTTT.

This clone appeared a few times. The rearrangement joins TRBV4-1 to TRBJ2-3; TRBD1 matches 7 bases. The V gene's germline CDR1 is MGHRA and CDR2 YSYEKL. The length of the CDR3 is 15 residues. V lost 1 base, J lost 3 bases, and 4 bases stayed unmatched. CDR3 sequence: CASSQVGGETDTQYF. The CDR3 DNA is TGCGCCAGCAGCCAAGTAGGGGGCGAGACAGATACGCAGTATTTT.

This clone was seen only a few times. The V gene is TRBV12-2, the J gene TRBJ2-1; no DNA check was done on the table's D call, TRBD1. TRBV12-2 is listed as a pseudogene. CDR3 length: 15 amino acids. CDR3 bases: TGTGCAAGTCGCTCACGACAGCGAAGTTACAATGAGCAGTTCTTC. Its protein product is CASRSRQRSYNEQFF.

The chain uses TRBV29-1 and TRBJ2-7; D perhaps matches TRBD2 (5 bases). In germline, CDR1 is SQVTM, CDR2 ANQGSEA. This CDR3 has 15 residues. Between the trimmed V and J ends, which lost 2 bases and 5 bases, there was a span of 19 bases. The CDR3: CSVESPHQEDHEQYF. CDR3 in DNA: TGCAGCGTTGAAAGCCCGCACCAGGAGGACCACGAGCAGTACTTC.

The chain has TRBV5-1 and TRBJ1-6; D ambiguous. CDR1 SGHRS and CDR2 YFSETQ come from the germline V gene. The V and J ends lost 0 bases and 8 bases respectively, with 12 bases between them. The CDR3 runs to 15 residues. CDR3 region: CASSLVDGMDSPLHF. The CDR3 DNA is TGCGCCAGCAGCTTGGTGGACGGGATGGATTCACCCCTCCACTTT.

The chain links TRBV11-3 to TRBJ2-1, with 11 bases lining up with TRBD2. CDR1 and CDR2 (germline): SGHNT, YENEEA. J lost 7 bases, V lost 3 bases, and 8 bases had no gene match. The CDR3 runs to 16 residues. The CDR3 region is CASSFTLAGVKNEQFF. CDR3 nucleotide sequence: TGTGCCAGCAGCTTCACACTAGCGGGAGTAAAGAATGAGCAGTTCTTC. The whole variable domain, remainder taken from reference TRBV11-3 and TRBJ2-1, is EAGVVQSPRYKIIEKKQPVAFWCNPISGHNTLYWYLQNLGQGPELLIRYENEEAVDDSQLPKDRFSAERLKGVDSTLKIQPAELGDSAVYLCASSFTLAGVKNEQFFGPGTRLTVL.

This clone was seen only a few times. The chain combines TRBV19 with TRBJ1-2; 10 positions match TRBD1. The CDR3 consists of 15 residues. The V gene end was trimmed by 5 bases and the J gene end by 4 bases; junction bases not matched to a gene: 7. CDR1 and CDR2 from the germline V gene are LNHDA and SQIVND (reference sequence). In nucleotides, the CDR3 is TGTGCCAGTAGTCCCGGGACAGGGGTTATCTATGGCTACACCTTC. Its protein product is CASSPGTGVIYGYTF.

This clone was seen more than once but under ten times. This chain uses TRBV6-6 with TRBJ2-1, with D possibly TRBD2 on 5 matching bases. The germline V gene encodes CDR1 MNHNY and CDR2 SVGAGI (reference sequence). V gave up 8 bases and J gave up 6 bases, with 17 bases separating them. The CDR3 is made up of 14 amino acids. CDR3 sequence reads: CASRVEPGSNEQFF. The CDR3 nucleotides are TGTGCCAGCCGTGTCGAACCGGGGAGCAATGAGCAGTTCTTC.

The V call is TRBV27, the J call TRBJ1-1; the match to TRBD1 covers 9 bases. After removal of 2 bases from V and 10 bases from J, the junction contained 2 bases not matched to a gene. Germline CDR1 and CDR2: MNHEY and SMNVEV (reference sequence). This CDR3 region has 12 residues. For the CDR3, the DNA is TGTGCCAGCAGTTTACCGGGACAGGGAGCTTTCTTT. Protein product: CASSLPGQGAFF.

This chain joins TRBV25-1 and TRBJ1-2; 7 bases map to TRBD1. V was pared by 4 bases and J by 5 bases, with 4 bases of the junction left unmatched. This CDR3 spans 13 amino acids. Germline V lookup: CDR1 MGHDK, CDR2 SYGVNS. The DNA of the CDR3 is TGTGCCAGCAGTGCCGGGACAGCATATGGCTACACCTTC. Protein product: CASSAGTAYGYTF.

The genes are TRBV28 and TRBJ2-2; D possibly corresponds to TRBD2 (7 bases). V was pared by 8 bases and J by 4 bases, with 14 bases between. The CDR3 is 14 residues long. Per germline, CDR1 MDHEN and CDR2 SYDVKM. Here the CDR3 DNA reads TGTGCCAGCGGGGGGGGCGGGTCCACCGGGGAGCTGTTTTTT. It is translated as CASGGGGSTGELFF. The full variable domain, with the rest looked up from reference TRBV28 and TRBJ2-2, is DVKVTQSSRYLVKRTGEKVFLECVQDMDHENMFWYRQDPGLGLRLIYFSYDVKMKEKGDIPEGYSVSREKKERFSLILESASTNQTSMYLCASGGGGSTGELFFGEGSRLTVL.

The chain employs TRBV25-1 and TRBJ2-1; the D gene is possibly TRBD2 (5 bases). This CDR3 has 15 residues. V dropped 6 bases and J dropped 1 base, with 13 bases sitting between them. Germline V gives CDR1 MGHDK, CDR2 SYGVNS. In nucleotides, the CDR3 is TGTGCCAGCAGCTTGCGAGGCGGGTCCTACAATGAGCAGTTCTTC. This translates into CASSLRGGSYNEQFF.